This entry lists 10 T cell receptor beta chains sequenced from one sample in a study of T cells in Graves' hyperthyroidism and ophthalmopathy (dated by TCRdb to between 2018 and 2020). Libraries were prepared through multiplex PCR. For sequencing, an Illumina HiSeq 2000 was employed. Amplification of TCR beta CDR3 regions was carried out from RNA transcripts. The first round of RT-PCR for the TCR CDR3 was performed with the HTBI primer set and the Qiagen OneStep RT-PCR kit. The public reads were reanalyzed by TCRdb: fastp trimming at Q25, MiXCR alignment, in-frame beta chains only. Records with the same CDR3 protein are collapsed into one entry carrying the most frequent genes and DNA. Recorded for this sample are approximately 260,000 distinct CDR3 sequences; roughly 15% of them occurred a single time. The ten largest clones represent around 30% of the sample. Sequenced sample: blood. These receptors came from a woman between 45 and 60 years old with Graves' hyperthyroidism that later progressed to Graves' ophthalmopathy.

This clonotype came up a few times. The chain uses TRBV6-1 and TRBJ2-7, with a possible D match to TRBD1 (5 bases). CDR3 length: 14 residues. The V and J ends lost 6 bases and 7 bases respectively, with 19 bases between them. CDR1 MNHNS and CDR2 SASEGT come from the germline V gene. CDR3 DNA sequence: TGTGCCAGCAGGGCCGACAGATCCCCCCGGGAGCAGTACTTC. It specifies CASRADRSPREQYF.

This clonotype appeared a few times. This may be a read error: a much more frequent sequence differs by one nucleotide. V and J are TRBV11-3 and TRBJ2-3, with no clear D. CDR1 is SGHNT, CDR2 YENEEA, per germline. The CDR3 covers 14 residues. The CDR3 region has the DNA TGTGCCGGCAGCTTAGGTTCCACCACAGATACGCAGTATTTT. Residues: CAGSLGSTTDTQYF.

V is TRBV13 and J is TRBJ2-7, with 7 bases matching TRBD1. The CDR3 runs 13 residues. J gave up 9 bases and V 5 bases, and 10 bases lay outside the gene matches. Germline values: CDR1 PRHDT, CDR2 FYEKMQ (reference sequence). The CDR3 nucleotides read TGTGCCAGCAGCGGCTCAGACAGGGAAGTGCAGTACTTC. Encoded protein: CASSGSDREVQYF.

This clonotype has ten or more counts. The chain combines TRBV2 with TRBJ1-2, with D perhaps matching TRBD1 (5 bases). The CDR3 extends over 15 amino acids. Per the germline V gene, CDR1 is SNHLY and CDR2 is FYNNEI. The germline V and J ends were trimmed by 5 bases and 2 bases, with 15 bases remaining between them. The CDR3 sequence is CASSLAPGTNYGYTF. CDR3 DNA sequence: TGTGCCAGCAGTCTGGCTCCGGGGACCAACTATGGCTACACCTTC.

This clonotype was recorded a few times. The chain combines TRBV29-1 with TRBJ2-1; 7 nucleotides match TRBD2. The V and J ends lost 3 bases and 5 bases, in that order; junction bases with no gene match: 7. Germline V lookup: CDR1 SQVTM, CDR2 ANQGSEA. The length of the CDR3 is 14 residues. For the CDR3, the DNA is TGCAGCGTTGACCCGGCCGGGACTAACAATGAGCAGTTCTTC. Residues: CSVDPAGTNNEQFF.

This clonotype was detected a few times. With a much larger clone just one base away, this may be a read error. The CDR3 region is CASIGGSYSYTF. In nucleotides, the CDR3 is TGTGCCAGCATCGGCGGCTCCTATAGCTACACCTTC. This chain uses TRBV28 with TRBJ1-2; D gene ambiguous. The CDR3 extends over 12 amino acids. Germline V gene data show CDR1 as MDHEN and CDR2 as SYDVKM.

At least ten counts were recorded for this clonotype. This chain joins TRBV5-5 and TRBJ1-1; D unclear. Germline assignment: CDR1 SGHKS and CDR2 YYEKEE (reference sequence). This CDR3 contains 11 residues. Trimming stripped 2 bases from V and 5 bases from J, with 4 bases between. The CDR3 bases are TGTGCCAGCAGCTTCTTGACTGAAGCTTTCTTT. It codes for CASSFLTEAFF. The variable domain in full, with the rest retrieved from reference TRBV5-5 and TRBJ1-1, is DAGVTQSPTHLIKTRGQQVTLRCSPISGHKSVSWYQQVLGQGPQFIFQYYEKEERGRGNFPDRFSARQFPNYSSELNVNALLLGDSALYLCASSFLTEAFFGQGTRLTVV.

This clonotype was counted many times. This CDR3 is CASSQLAGTNEQFF. The CDR3 DNA reads as TGTGCCAGCAGCCAACTAGCGGGTACCAATGAGCAGTTCTTC. This rearrangement joins TRBV3-1 to TRBJ2-1; 8 bases agree with TRBD2. CDR3 length: 14 residues. V lost 2 bases, J lost 6 bases, and 3 bases stayed unmatched. CDR1 LGHDT and CDR2 YNNKEL come from the germline V gene (reference sequence).

This clonotype showed up many times. The chain is built from TRBV3-1 and TRBJ2-7; unclear D gene. The germline V gene encodes CDR1 LGHDT and CDR2 YNNKEL (reference sequence). The CDR3 consists of 14 residues. V was clipped by 1 base and J by 2 bases, with 9 bases between them. CDR3 coding DNA: TGTGCCAGCAGCCAAGGTTGGACCGCCTACGAGCAGTACTTC. It codes for CASSQGWTAYEQYF.

The chain combines TRBV7-8 with TRBJ2-7; 7 nucleotides line up with TRBD1. The germline V gene encodes CDR1 SGHVS and CDR2 FQNEAQ. V dropped 4 bases and J dropped 3; count of bases not matched to a gene: 12. The CDR3 consists of 16 residues. CDR3 DNA: TGTGCCAGCAGCTCCGCATCCGGGACAGACTTCTACGAGCAGTACTTC. Protein: CASSSASGTDFYEQYF.